Listed below are T cell receptor beta chains from one sample, sequenced in a study of persistence of HIV-infected CD4 T cells. Libraries were prepared by immunoSEQ multiplex PCR; TCRdb keeps only in-frame clonotypes and omits some of them. This table has roughly 48,000 clones, roughly nine tenths appearing once. Their target antigens are unknown. The sample consisted of CD4+ T cells sorted from PBMCs after roughly 20-hour stimulation, taken from a patient who received antiretroviral therapy. The origin of the receptors is an adult woman with HIV who was CMV-seropositive. Each CDR3 is given with its conserved first and last residue. Each record gives: J gene, clone size, D gene, V gene, CDR3 protein, CDR3 DNA. A D gene is named only where the DNA matches it firmly. The listing skips clone size in some rows; elsewhere it reads once, few, many or a size class.

TRBJ1-6 - TRBD1 TRBV5-1 CASSLTGADNSPLHF TGCGCCAGCAGCTTAACAGGGGCCGATAATTCACCCCTCCACTTT
TRBJ2-3 - TRBD2 TRBV5-1 CASSEGLAGGPTDTQYF TGCGCCAGCAGCGAGGGACTAGCGGGGGGGCCAACAGATACGCAGTATTTT
TRBJ2-2 - - TRBV5-1 CASSLGSANTGELFF TGCGCCAGCAGCTTGGGGAGCGCGAACACCGGGGAGCTGTTTTTT
TRBJ1-1 - - TRBV5-4 CASSLGVQGRSEAFF TGTGCCAGCAGCTTGGGGGTCCAGGGTAGGAGTGAAGCTTTCTTT
TRBJ1-2 - TRBD1 TRBV6-2/TRBV6-3 CASSYRDRGSGYTF TGTGCCAGCAGTTACCGGGACAGGGGGAGTGGCTACACCTTC
TRBJ1-6 once TRBD1 TRBV19 CASTLTGAYNSPLHF TGTGCCAGTACCCTGACAGGGGCCTATAATTCACCCCTCCACTTT
TRBJ1-4 once TRBD1 TRBV4-2 CASSRQGETLEKLFF TGTGCCAGCAGCCGACAGGGGGAAACTTTAGAAAAACTGTTTTTT
TRBJ2-2 - - TRBV15 CATTESNTGELFF TGTGCCACTACCGAATCGAACACCGGGGAGCTGTTTTTT
TRBJ1-4 - TRBD1 TRBV3-1/TRBV3-2 CASSSSDRGPEKLFF TGTGCCAGCAGCAGTTCGGACAGGGGGCCTGAAAAACTGTTTTTT
TRBJ1-2 - - TRBV19 CASSIDSDLGYTF TGTGCCAGTAGTATCGACAGCGACTTAGGCTACACCTTC
TRBJ2-7 - TRBD1 TRBV6-6 CASSYSGQGYEQYF TGTGCCAGCAGTTACAGCGGACAGGGCTACGAGCAGTACTTC
TRBJ2-2 - TRBD1 TRBV6-2/TRBV6-3 CASSYSRGGQGAMTGELFF TGTGCCAGCAGTTACTCGAGGGGAGGACAGGGGGCGATGACCGGGGAGCTGTTTTTT
TRBJ1-5 once - TRBV30 CAWSGGIGQPQHF TGTGCCTGGAGTGGGGGAATTGGACAGCCCCAGCATTTT
TRBJ1-2 - - TRBV5-1 CASSYGTGFGGYTF TGCGCCAGCAGCTATGGGACGGGCTTCGGGGGCTACACCTTC
TRBJ1-2 - - TRBV9 CASSVNSNYGYTF TGTGCCAGCAGCGTGAACTCTAACTATGGCTACACCTTC
TRBJ2-7 once - TRBV15 CATSRDPRGYEQYF TGTGCCACCAGCAGAGATCCGAGAGGGTACGAGCAGTACTTC
TRBJ1-2 - - TRBV12-5 CASGLGGYGYTF TGTGCTAGTGGTTTGGGGGGATATGGCTACACCTTC
TRBJ2-7 - - TRBV7-8 CASSFGGGGPGYEQYF TGTGCCAGCAGCTTCGGGGGCGGGGGCCCCGGATACGAGCAGTACTTC
TRBJ1-2 - TRBD1 TRBV6-5 CASSRQGVYGYTF TGTGCCAGCAGTCGACAGGGAGTATATGGCTACACCTTC
TRBJ1-2 - - TRBV30 CAWSVNHVWAFRGGYTF TGTGCCTGGAGTGTGAACCATGTCTGGGCATTTAGGGGGGGCTACACCTTC
TRBJ1-1 - - TRBV27 CASSLYMLSPRGWTEAFF TGTGCCAGCAGTCTTTATATGCTTTCTCCCAGGGGATGGACTGAAGCTTTCTTT
TRBJ2-6 - - TRBV12-5 CASVYILDQAPGANVLTF TGTGCTAGTGTTTATATTTTGGATCAGGCGCCTGGGGCCAACGTCCTGACTTTC
TRBJ1-2 - TRBD1 TRBV29-1 CSVDVTGDYGYTF TGCAGCGTTGATGTGACAGGGGACTATGGCTACACCTTC